These 5 T cell receptor beta chains were sequenced from one sample in a study of cytomegalovirus exposure and HLA in healthy donors. Libraries were prepared by immunoSEQ multiplex PCR; TCRdb keeps only in-frame clonotypes and omits some of them. The sample lists 100,000 to 150,000 clones; roughly 88% were seen once. Sequencing was carried out using PBMCs. Receptor source: a man aged 18-30 years in good health and CMV-seronegative.

This clone was detected a few times. The CDR3 region is CASSPGRGQASYEQYF. CDR3 nucleotides: TGCGCCAGCAGCCCTGGTCGAGGACAGGCGTCTTACGAGCAGTACTTC. The chain combines TRBV5-1 with TRBJ2-7, with 7 bases that match TRBD1. The CDR3 loop spans 16 amino acids. CDR1 SGHRS and CDR2 YFSETQ come from the germline V gene. With V trimmed by 4 bases and J by 4 bases, 14 bases remained unmatched.

This clone was detected once. The CDR3 DNA reads as TGTGCCAGCAGTTACTCGACGGGCTCTGGGGCCAACGTCCTGACTTTC. This gives the protein CASSYSTGSGANVLTF. The chain has TRBV6-7 and TRBJ2-6, with D hard to call. TRBV6-7 is designated an ORF whose function remains uncertain. The V end was cut by 0 bases, the J end by 0 bases, with 6 bases between. The CDR3 covers 16 residues.

This chain links TRBV28 with TRBJ2-1; TRBD2 aligns across 8 bases. From germline, CDR1 is MDHEN and CDR2 SYDVKM. This CDR3 is built from 15 residues. The junction had 10 bases not matched to a gene; V was cut back by 8 bases and J by 4 bases. The chain's CDR3 is CASQSLGLEYNEQFF. Here the CDR3 DNA reads TGTGCCAGCCAATCCCTGGGACTAGAATACAATGAGCAGTTCTTC. Full variable domain (rest looked up from reference TRBV28 and TRBJ2-1): DVKVTQSSRYLVKRTGEKVFLECVQDMDHENMFWYRQDPGLGLRLIYFSYDVKMKEKGDIPEGYSVSREKKERFSLILESASTNQTSMYLCASQSLGLEYNEQFFGPGTRLTVL.

V usage is TRBV11-3 and J usage is TRBJ2-5; 9 bases are shared with TRBD2. The CDR3 is 15 residues long. J lost 5 bases, V lost 4 bases, and 8 bases had no gene match. Germline V gives CDR1 SGHNT, CDR2 YENEEA. Here the CDR3 reads CASSSDSGRRETQYF. In DNA form, the CDR3 reads TGTGCCAGCAGCTCTGACAGCGGGAGGAGGGAGACCCAGTACTTC.

The chain employs TRBV5-6 and TRBJ2-3, with D possibly TRBD2 on 6 matching bases. The V end was cut by 0 bases, the J end by 3 bases, with 11 bases between. The CDR3 runs to 15 residues. Per the germline V gene, CDR1 is SGHDT and CDR2 is YYEEEE. This CDR3 reads CASSLGGSGTDTQYF. CDR3 nucleotides: TGTGCCAGCAGCTTGGGAGGTAGCGGAACAGATACGCAGTATTTT. The complete variable domain, with remaining parts taken from reference TRBV5-6 and TRBJ2-3, reads DAGVTQSPTHLIKTRGQQVTLRCSPKSGHDTVSWYQQALGQGPQFIFQYYEEEERQRGNFPDRFSGHQFPNYSSELNVNALLLGDSALYLCASSLGGSGTDTQYFGPGTRLTVL.